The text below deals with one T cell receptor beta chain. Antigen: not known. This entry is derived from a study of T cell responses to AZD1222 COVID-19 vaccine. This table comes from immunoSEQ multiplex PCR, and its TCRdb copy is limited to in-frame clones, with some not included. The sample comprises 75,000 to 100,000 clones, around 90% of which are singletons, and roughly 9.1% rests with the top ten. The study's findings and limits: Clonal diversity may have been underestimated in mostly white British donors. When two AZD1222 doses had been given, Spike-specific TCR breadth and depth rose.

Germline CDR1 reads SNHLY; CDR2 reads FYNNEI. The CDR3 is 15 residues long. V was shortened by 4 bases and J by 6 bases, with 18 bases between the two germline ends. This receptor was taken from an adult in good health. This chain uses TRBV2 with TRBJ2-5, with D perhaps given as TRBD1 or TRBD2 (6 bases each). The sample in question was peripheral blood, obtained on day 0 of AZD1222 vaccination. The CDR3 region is CASSGVGIGGQTQYF. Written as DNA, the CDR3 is TGTGCCAGCAGTGGGGTTGGCATCGGGGGCCAGACCCAGTACTTC.